These 18 T cell receptor beta chains came from one sample sequenced in a study of cytomegalovirus exposure and HLA in healthy donors. Assay: immunoSEQ multiplex PCR; the TCRdb copy retains only in-frame clones and omits some. The table lists roughly 300,000 clones, around nine tenths of them singletons. The material sequenced was PBMCs. These receptor sequences come from a woman younger than 35 in good health and CMV-seronegative.

CDR3 region: CASSFRGAGANVLTF. The CDR3 DNA reads TGTGCCAGCAGCTTCAGGGGAGCTGGGGCCAACGTCCTGACTTTC. V gene TRBV5-6 combines with J gene TRBJ2-6, with D maybe TRBD1 (6 bases). CDR3 length equals 15 residues. The germline V gene has CDR1 SGHDT and CDR2 YYEEEE. The V end lost 2 bases, the J end lost 2 bases, and 8 bases lay between the germline ends.

This chain joins TRBV9 and TRBJ1-3, with a possible D match to TRBD1 (6 bases). V gave up 0 bases and J gave up 6 bases, with 10 bases separating them. CDR3 length: 14 residues. Per germline, CDR1 SGDLS and CDR2 YYNGEE. In DNA, the CDR3 is TGTGCCAGCAGCGTAGATGCAGGGGTAAACACCATATATTTT. Amino acid sequence: CASSVDAGVNTIYF.

This chain joins TRBV25-1 and TRBJ2-1; the match to TRBD2 covers 8 bases. Germline trimming cut 4 bases from V and 10 bases from J; bases unmatched to any gene: 12. CDR1 and CDR2 from the germline V gene are MGHDK and SYGVNS. This CDR3 has 15 residues. CDR3 residues: CASSAPGTRGVEQFF. Written as DNA, the CDR3 is TGTGCCAGCAGTGCTCCCGGGACTAGGGGAGTCGAGCAGTTCTTC.

The chain recombines TRBV27 with TRBJ2-1, with 8 bases lining up with TRBD2. Trimming took 6 bases from V and 7 from J; bases not matched to a gene: 11. Germline V gene data show CDR1 as MNHEY and CDR2 as SMNVEV (reference sequence). CDR3 length equals 15 residues. In DNA, the CDR3 is TGTGCCAGCAGAATCGAAGCGGGAGCTTCAAATGAGCAGTTCTTC. As protein: CASRIEAGASNEQFF.

The V gene is TRBV6-5, the J gene TRBJ2-7, with D uncertain. Trimming removed 4 bases at V and 4 bases at J, with 8 bases between. CDR3 length equals 12 residues. Germline CDR1 and CDR2: MNHEY and SVGAGI. The CDR3 DNA reads TGTGCCAGCAGTTTGCCCCAGTACGAGCAGTACTTC. It translates to CASSLPQYEQYF.

The V call is TRBV27, the J call TRBJ1-3; tentative D call: TRBD1 (6 bases). Trimming shortened V by 7 bases and J by 4 bases, and 20 bases separated the two germline ends. Germline V gene lookup returns CDR1 MNHEY and CDR2 SMNVEV (reference sequence). This CDR3 has 16 amino acids. DNA for the CDR3: TGTGCCAGCAAAGGCCAGGGGTCGGTAGGCGGAAACACCATATATTTT. This codes for CASKGQGSVGGNTIYF.

V and J are TRBV28 and TRBJ1-2, with D possibly TRBD1 on 6 matching bases. Deletions cut 11 bases from V and 7 bases from J, with 14 bases between. Germline V gene sequence: CDR1 MDHEN, CDR2 SYDVKM. The CDR3 is made up of 11 amino acids. CDR3 coding DNA: TGTGCCTGCTCAGGGGCCTCTGGCTACACCTTC. This translates into CACSGASGYTF.

DNA of the CDR3: TGCGCCAGCAGCTCGGTATGGGGGGACCCGGCAGATACGCAGTATTTT. Translation gives CASSSVWGDPADTQYF. The rearrangement uses TRBV5-1 and TRBJ2-3, with D maybe TRBD2 (6 bases). The CDR3 sequence is 16 residues long. The V and J ends lost 3 bases and 4 bases respectively, with 18 bases between them. Germline V lookup: CDR1 SGHRS, CDR2 YFSETQ.

This clone was found once. The chain joins TRBV7-6 to TRBJ2-1, with TRBD1 identical over 7 bases. The CDR3 runs 15 residues. J lost 3 bases, V lost 5 bases, and 7 bases had no gene match. Per germline, CDR1 SGHVS and CDR2 FNYEAQ. The CDR3 protein is CASSRGGRSYNEQFF. As DNA, the CDR3 is TGTGCCAGCAGCCGAGGGGGCAGGAGCTACAATGAGCAGTTCTTC.

The genes are TRBV28 and TRBJ1-4, with unresolved D. Trimming stripped 5 bases from V and 4 bases from J, with 17 bases between. The CDR3 has 16 residues. Germline-derived CDR1 and CDR2 are MDHEN and SYDVKM. CDR3 bases: TGTGCCAGCAGTGGGGATCGGGCCGGGGTTAATGAAAAACTGTTTTTT. Its translation: CASSGDRAGVNEKLFF.

The CDR3 protein is CASSEGQGPDTQYF. The CDR3 nucleotides read TGTGCCAGCAGTGAAGGGCAGGGTCCAGATACGCAGTATTTT. This chain connects TRBV6-1 to TRBJ2-3; D may be TRBD1 (5 bases). V lost 1 base and J lost 4, with 9 bases in between. The CDR3 is 14 residues long. Germline values: CDR1 MNHNS, CDR2 SASEGT.

The chain carries TRBV7-9 and TRBJ1-2, with D unresolved. Germline V lookup: CDR1 SEHNR, CDR2 FQNEAQ (reference sequence). The CDR3 length is 13 residues. Trimming removed 5 bases from V and 3 bases from J, with 10 bases in between. CDR3 residues: CASSPTTHYGYTF. The CDR3 coding sequence is TGTGCCAGCAGCCCGACGACACACTATGGCTACACCTTC.

This clone was detected once. The rearrangement uses TRBV21-1 and TRBJ1-2. TRBV21-1 is assigned pseudogene status. The CDR3 length is 11 residues. CDR3 nucleotides: TGTGCCAGCAGCAAAGCCGATGGCTACACCTTC. Its protein product is CASSKADGYTF.

This clone occurred once. V and J are TRBV5-1 and TRBJ2-7; D possibly corresponds to TRBD1 (6 bases). In germline, CDR1 is SGHRS, CDR2 YFSETQ. V lost 3 bases and J 1 base, leaving 17 bases between the germline ends. This CDR3 is 16 amino acids long. DNA of the CDR3: TGCGCCAGCAGCTACCGAACAGGGACAAGGTCCTACGAGCAGTACTTC. Amino acid sequence: CASSYRTGTRSYEQYF.

The V call is TRBV11-2, the J call TRBJ2-5, with 12 bases identical to TRBD2. CDR1 and CDR2 from the germline V gene are SGHAT and FQNNGV. The CDR3 contains 17 residues. J was trimmed by 0 bases and V by 4 bases; bases with no gene match: 6. CDR3 bases: TGTGCCAGCAGCTCGAGACTAGCGGGGGCGTACCAAGAGACCCAGTACTTC. As protein: CASSSRLAGAYQETQYF.

This clone was observed once. CDR3 in amino acids: CASKYRAGQGRGGYGYTF. CDR3 in DNA: TGTGCCAGCAAGTATCGTGCGGGACAGGGTCGGGGTGGTTATGGCTACACCTTC. V usage is TRBV27 and J usage is TRBJ1-2; 9 bases map to TRBD1. V shed 7 bases, J shed 5 bases, and the junction held 20 bases outside the gene matches. The CDR3 covers 18 residues. In germline, CDR1 is MNHEY, CDR2 SMNVEV (reference sequence).

The chain couples TRBV2 to TRBJ2-1; D is undetermined. Germline CDR1 reads SNHLY; CDR2 reads FYNNEI. CDR3 size: 11 residues. The V end was cut by 9 bases, the J end by 6 bases, with 9 bases between. For the CDR3, the DNA is TGTGCCAGTTCTAGAATCAATGAGCAGTTCTTC. Its protein is CASSRINEQFF. Variable domain in full (rest from reference TRBV2 and TRBJ2-1): EPEVTQTPSHQVTQMGQEVILRCVPISNHLYFYWYRQILGQKVEFLVSFYNNEISEKSEIFDDQFSVERPDGSNFTLKIRSTKLEDSAMYFCASSRINEQFFGPGTRLTVL.

The CDR3 DNA is TGTGCCAGCTCGACTACCTCCACCGGGGAGCTGTTTTTT. Residues: CASSTTSTGELFF. V gene TRBV18 combines with J gene TRBJ2-2, with a possible D match to TRBD2 (5 bases). V lost 6 bases and J lost 4, with 9 bases in between. CDR3 length: 13 residues. Germline V gene lookup returns CDR1 KGHSH and CDR2 LQKENI. Full variable domain (missing parts from reference TRBV18 and TRBJ2-2): NAGVMQNPRHLVRRRGQEARLRCSPMKGHSHVYWYRQLPEEGLKFMVYLQKENIIDESGMPKERFSAEFPKEGPSILRIQQVVRGDSAAYFCASSTTSTGELFFGEGSRLTVL.